Given below is one T cell receptor (beta chain) in context. Its antigen is unknown. Germline CDR1 is SGHTA and CDR2 is FQGNSA. There are 12 residues in the CDR3. The V gene lost 5 bases and the J gene lost 11 bases, with 12 bases spanning the gap. This entry is derived from a study of identifying expanded T cells in peripheral blood. Study results and limitations: Over about two and four weeks, about 15 and 19 clones changed, versus 1.2 between replicates.

No infections or other immune events were documented during collection. Libraries were prepared by immunoSEQ multiplex PCR; TCRdb keeps only in-frame clonotypes and omits some of them. The sample carries more than 80,000 clones, 88% recorded once. Sequencing input: blood. This chain links TRBV7-2 with TRBJ1-4; tentative D call: TRBD1 (5 bases). The source is a person aged 18 to 70 in good health. The CDR3 coding sequence is TGTGCCAGCAGCCCTGGACGGGGCAAACTGTTTTTT. The encoded protein is CASSPGRGKLFF.